The subject of this entry is one T cell receptor beta chain. The antigen it binds to is not known. No much larger clone is present one base from it, and per-base qualities are unavailable. The sample originates from a study of blood T cell repertoires in COVID-19 (dated by TCRdb to 2020 to 2022). About the study as a whole: Samples covering the acute and convalescent phases of COVID-19 were provided by collaborators in the United States, Italy and Spain. The repertoires were made available in a free public database intended to serve as a resource for research on the immune response to SARS-CoV-2. The material from the prospective study consisted of cDNA or gDNA derived from T cells, B-cell-depleted T cells, or PBMCs. Samples were obtained from the ongoing ImmuneRACE study (first 160 participants) and from about 1,300 subjects provided by 6 global collaborators. Subjects who had been exposed to COVID-19, were actively infected with it, or had recovered from it provided the deeply sampled blood TCRbeta repertoires that made up the dataset. Where available, HLA class I and class II types were obtained from metadata supplied by the sample provider rather than from assay-based typing. Sample metadata almost always included a de-identified subject ID, COVID-19 status, age in years and sex.

Relative to germline, V is 2 bases shorter and J is 4 bases shorter, with 7 bases between their ends. CDR1 LNHNV and CDR2 YYDKDF were looked up in the germline V gene (reference sequence). From the cysteine through the phenylalanine, the CDR3 covers 13 amino acids. This entry keeps only the CDR3 DNA: 39 bases, framed from base 1. One collaborating source in Seattle enrolled patients while the patients were actively infected and followed the patients over time throughout the course of disease. Collaborating institutions collected whole blood in K2EDTA tubes following their own protocols. Collaborator samples were shipped for TCRbeta analysis as frozen whole blood, isolated PBMCs, or DNA extracted from either sample type. The immunoSEQ Assay, a bias-controlled multiplex PCR, was used to amplify TCRbeta CDR3 regions from genomic DNA. The authors processed their data as follows. Nucleated cell counts per sample were estimated from amplification of reference gene primers within the assay. Sequence reads were collapsed and filtered to measure the absolute abundance of every unique TCRbeta CDR3 rearrangement. For each sample, productive Simpson clonality was calculated as the square root of Simpson's diversity index across productive rearrangements. Entries here come from immuneACCESS through TCRdb and include only in-frame sequences with V and J called. Some clones fail to appear in such tables; in the studies checked, an unresolved V gene covers under half of the shortfall, and the cause of the remainder is unknown. For V, J and clone size, that table is used; D and trimming come from the DNA. This sample gives 300,000 to 400,000 clones in total; 87% of them show up just once. 9.5% to 10% of the sample is in the top ten clones.

Summary of the overall study and its limitations: Clinical and demographic metadata were provided uncurated, with the amount varying by source and participant.

Sequencing used peripheral blood. The TCR comes from a man in his thirties or forties with COVID-19, enrolled during active disease. In this chain, TRBV15 is recombined with TRBJ2-3, with the D segment identity uncertain. The CDR3 corresponds to CATSRQVADTQYF. The sequence in DNA is TGTGCCACCAGCAGACAGGTGGCAGATACGCAGTATTTT.